These 11 T cell receptor beta chains originate from one sample sequenced in a study of T cells in Graves' hyperthyroidism and ophthalmopathy. RNA transcripts served as the template for amplifying TCR beta CDR3 regions. Researchers ran a first-round RT-PCR on the TCR CDR3 using the HTBI primer set. One entry per CDR3 protein results from TCRdb running MiXCR on the multiplex PCR reads. The table shows 500,000 or so distinct CDR3 sequences, with approximately 17% occurring only once. The sample comprised blood. Receptor source: a woman aged 18-29 years with Graves' ophthalmopathy.

This chain uses TRBV19 with TRBJ2-4; 7 bases are a match to TRBD1. This CDR3 spans 14 amino acids. Germline V lookup: CDR1 LNHDA, CDR2 SQIVND (reference sequence). J was trimmed by 1 base and V by 7 bases; bases with no gene match: 4. The CDR3 spells CASNTQGAKNIQYF. The CDR3 DNA is TGTGCCAGTAACACACAGGGGGCCAAAAACATTCAGTACTTC.

The genes are TRBV5-1 and TRBJ2-5, with D unresolved. Trimming left V 1 base short and J 4 bases short, with 11 bases between. Germline CDR1 is SGHRS and CDR2 is YFSETQ. The CDR3 contains 14 residues. The CDR3 sequence is CASSLLSSPETQYF. In nucleotides, the CDR3 is TGCGCCAGCAGCTTGCTGTCGTCCCCAGAGACCCAGTACTTC.

This clonotype was detected only a few times. The rearrangement links TRBV28 to TRBJ1-5; 8 nucleotides line up with TRBD1. Germline V gene lookup returns CDR1 MDHEN and CDR2 SYDVKM. CDR3 length equals 15 residues. Germline trimming cut 3 bases from V and 6 bases from J; bases unmatched to any gene: 7. CDR3 DNA sequence: TGTGCCAGCAGTTTTACAGGGGGGGAGAGTCAGCCCCAGCATTTT. Translating gives CASSFTGGESQPQHF.

The chain joins TRBV6-1 to TRBJ1-1; D call uncertain. The germline V gene has CDR1 MNHNS and CDR2 SASEGT. The CDR3 length is 12 residues. Trimming left V 1 base short and J 8 bases short, with 8 bases between. The CDR3 coding sequence is TGTGCCAGCAGTGAAGAGGGCATAGAAGCTTTCTTT. Its translation is CASSEEGIEAFF.

About this clonotype: A single base separates this from a much larger clone, so it may be a read error. This chain joins TRBV12-3 or TRBV12-4 and TRBJ1-1; the D gene is possibly TRBD1 (5 bases). Trimming took 6 bases from V and 3 from J, leaving 17 bases between them. The CDR3 has 15 residues. In DNA, the CDR3 is TGTGCCAGCAGGGATACACGACAGAGGTACACTGAAGCTTTCTTT. Protein product: CASRDTRQRYTEAFF.

In this sample, this clonotype turned up a few times. V usage is TRBV5-1 and J usage is TRBJ2-7; D remains unclear. The CDR3 contains 14 residues. Trimming took 4 bases from V and 0 from J, leaving 11 bases between them. The germline gives CDR1 SGHRS, CDR2 YFSETQ. DNA of the CDR3: TGCGCCAGCAGCCCCTTAGTGTCCTCCTACGAGCAGTACTTC. Translating gives CASSPLVSSYEQYF.

This clonotype came up a few times. The chain uses TRBV10-2 and TRBJ2-2; D is possibly TRBD1 (6 bases). The V end lost 6 bases, the J end lost 4 bases, and 9 bases lay between the germline ends. This CDR3 spans 13 amino acids. Germline loops: CDR1 WSHSY, CDR2 SAAADI. The CDR3 here is CASRKGVTGELFF. The CDR3 nucleotides are TGCGCCAGCAGGAAGGGGGTCACCGGGGAGCTGTTTTTT.

The chain employs TRBV19 and TRBJ2-3; 10 nucleotides line up with TRBD1. The CDR3 sequence is 14 residues long. In germline, CDR1 is LNHDA, CDR2 SQIVND (reference sequence). Losses at the gene ends were 7 bases for V and 3 bases for J; bases not matched to a gene: 4. CDR3 sequence reads: CASTTGQGTDTQYF. DNA of the CDR3: TGTGCCAGTACCACGGGACAGGGGACAGATACGCAGTATTTT.

This clonotype has at least ten counts. The CDR3 DNA follows: TGTGCCTGGAGCTCGGGACAGGGGATCGGGAGCAATCAGCCCCAGCATTTT. This codes for CAWSSGQGIGSNQPQHF. The genes are TRBV30 and TRBJ1-5; 10 bases are a match to TRBD1. The length of the CDR3 is 17 residues. V lost 3 bases, J lost 1 base, and 9 bases stayed unmatched. CDR1 is GTSNPN, CDR2 SVGIG, per germline (reference sequence).

This clonotype was counted ten times or more. The gene calls are TRBV11-2 and TRBJ1-3; D not certain. Per the germline V gene, CDR1 is SGHAT and CDR2 is FQNNGV. The CDR3 is 14 residues long. Trimming removed 6 bases from V and 2 bases from J, with 11 bases in between. In DNA, the CDR3 is TGTGCCAGCAGGTATCCGGGGACTGGAAACACCATATATTTT. It yields the protein CASRYPGTGNTIYF.

This clonotype was seen many times. Written as DNA, the CDR3 is TGTGCCAGCAGCTTAGAGGGCGACAACCCCAGGGATGGCTACACCTTC. Translation: CASSLEGDNPRDGYTF. This chain joins TRBV7-2 and TRBJ1-2; TRBD1 is a possible D gene (5 bases). The CDR3 is 16 amino acids. V was cut by 1 base and J by 6 bases, with 18 bases left in between. Germline assignment: CDR1 SGHTA and CDR2 FQGNSA.